These 9 T cell receptor beta chains originate from one sample sequenced in a study of blood T cells in healthy people across ages. Together with a sample-barcoded 5' primer, a J-beta primer mix was included in a second PCR lasting about 6 to 12 cycles. TCRdb re-analysed the 5' RACE reads in MiXCR, keeping a single row per CDR3 protein. The data show some 760,000 distinct CDR3 sequences, 20% to 25% seen once. These data also featured in a second study, about T cells of mothers and their children.

Material: blood. These receptors were obtained from a boy between 10 and 17 years old in good health.

The chain carries TRBV9 and TRBJ2-7, with D perhaps assigned TRBD1 or TRBD2 (6 bases each). V gave up 0 bases and J gave up 6 bases, with 10 bases separating them. The CDR3 loop spans 13 amino acids. Germline-derived CDR1 and CDR2 are SGDLS and YYNGEE. The CDR3 region is CASSVGGAGEQYF. CDR3 bases: TGTGCCAGCAGCGTAGGGGGGGCTGGCGAGCAGTACTTC.

The rearrangement joins TRBV29-1 to TRBJ2-3; 9 nucleotides agree with TRBD2. This CDR3 is 16 amino acids long. Trimming cost V 4 bases and J 5 bases; bases outside gene matches: 13. CDR1 and CDR2 (germline): SQVTM, ANQGSEA. The CDR3 DNA follows: TGCAGCGTTGGCCCGCCTAGCGGGATTGTGAGAGATACGCAGTATTTT. It specifies CSVGPPSGIVRDTQYF.

The genes are TRBV28 and TRBJ2-5, with D possibly being TRBD1 or TRBD2 (5 bases each). The DNA matches TRBJ2-1 better at its end, which makes the J call doubtful. This CDR3 is 10 amino acids long. Germline V gene lookup returns CDR1 MDHEN and CDR2 SYDVKM. The CDR3 is CATLGERQFF. The CDR3 nucleotides are TGTGCCACCTTGGGGGAGAGGCAGTTCTTC.

The chain recombines TRBV7-9 with TRBJ2-7; 9 bases fit TRBD1. V was clipped by 5 bases and J by 4 bases; unmatched bases: 9. CDR1 is SEHNR and CDR2 is FQNEAQ in the germline V gene (reference sequence). The CDR3 is 15 amino acids. The CDR3 bases are TGTGCCAGCAGCCCCCCACAGGGGGCTAGGTACGAGCAGTACTTC. This encodes CASSPPQGARYEQYF.

This clonotype came up a few times. The V and J genes are TRBV29-1 and TRBJ2-5; 7 bases match TRBD2. The last part of the DNA fits TRBJ2-1 better; the J call may be wrong. The germline V gene encodes CDR1 SQVTM and CDR2 ANQGSEA. There are 14 residues in the CDR3. CDR3 nucleotide sequence: TGCAGCGTTTCCGTGGCGGGAGAAAGGAATGAGCAGTTCTTC. This codes for CSVSVAGERNEQFF.

V is TRBV5-1 and J is TRBJ2-1; 7 bases fit TRBD2. Trimming at V came to 1 base and at J to 7 bases, leaving 8 bases not matched to a gene. This CDR3 region has 15 residues. Germline values: CDR1 SGHRS, CDR2 YFSETQ. The CDR3 sequence: CASSLQGGDRNEQFF. CDR3 sequence (DNA): TGCGCCAGCAGCTTGCAGGGAGGGGATAGGAATGAGCAGTTCTTC.

In DNA, the CDR3 is TGTGCCAGCAGTGAATGGACAGGGATATCCTACGAGCAGTACTTC. Translation gives CASSEWTGISYEQYF. The rearrangement uses TRBV2 and TRBJ2-7; 8 bases agree with TRBD1. V shed 2 bases and J 1 base; nucleotides not matched to a gene: 4. Germline V lookup: CDR1 SNHLY, CDR2 FYNNEI. This CDR3 region has 15 residues.

This clonotype was counted between two and nine times. The rearrangement joins TRBV7-3 to TRBJ2-2; no firm D call. Germline V lookup: CDR1 SGHTA, CDR2 FQGTGA. The germline V and J ends were trimmed by 1 base and 7 bases, with 7 bases remaining between them. The CDR3 is made up of 13 amino acids. CDR3 amino acids: CASSLNGNGELFF. CDR3 DNA: TGTGCCAGCAGCTTAAACGGAAACGGGGAGCTGTTTTTT. The complete variable domain, with remaining parts taken from reference TRBV7-3 and TRBJ2-2, reads GAGVSQTPSNKVTEKGKYVELRCDPISGHTALYWYRQSLGQGPEFLIYFQGTGAADDSGLPNDRFFAVRPEGSVSTLKIQRTERGDSAVYLCASSLNGNGELFFGEGSRLTVL.

In this sample, this clonotype turned up a few times. This chain joins TRBV5-4 and TRBJ2-1; D might be TRBD1 (5 bases). The V gene's germline CDR1 is SGHNT and CDR2 YYREEE (reference sequence). The V and J ends lost 2 bases and 8 bases respectively, with 17 bases between them. This CDR3 contains 15 residues. The CDR3 DNA follows: TGTGCCAGCAGCTTTGTGACAGTTACTATGGATGAGCAGTTCTTC. As protein: CASSFVTVTMDEQFF.